One sample yielded the 20 T cell receptor beta chains listed below, sequenced in a study of T cells in Graves' hyperthyroidism and ophthalmopathy. Regions amplified from RNA transcripts were the TCR beta CDR3 regions. A first-round RT-PCR of the TCR CDR3 used the HTBI primer set. In TCRdb, the multiplex PCR reads were re-called with MiXCR into one record per CDR3 protein. The profile shows more than 300,000 distinct CDR3 sequences, approximately 14% of them singletons. The specimen was blood. The receptors stem from a woman aged 60-75 years with Graves' hyperthyroidism.

About this clonotype itself: It may be a read error: a sequence one base away is much more abundant. The chain joins TRBV12-3 or TRBV12-4 to TRBJ2-4; 13 positions agree with TRBD2. Germline trimming cut 8 bases from V and 7 bases from J; bases unmatched to any gene: 5. This CDR3 comprises 14 residues. CDR3 loop: CASSGGLAGNIQYF. CDR3 nucleotides: TGTGCCAGCTCAGGGGGACTAGCGGGGAACATTCAGTACTTC.

This clonotype was observed many times. The genes are TRBV30 and TRBJ1-4, with D possibly TRBD1 on 5 matching bases. CDR1 and CDR2 from the germline V gene are GTSNPN and SVGIG (reference sequence). V lost 1 base, J lost 8 bases, and 14 bases lay in between. The CDR3 has 14 amino acids. CDR3 DNA: TGTGCCTGGAGTGATCCAAGGGGCCTCGAAAAACTGTTTTTT. This gives the protein CAWSDPRGLEKLFF.

In its sample, this clonotype was seen many times. The chain recombines TRBV11-2 with TRBJ1-2, with D possibly TRBD1 on 5 matching bases. The V and J ends lost 5 bases and 8 bases respectively, with 27 bases between them. The germline gives CDR1 SGHAT, CDR2 FQNNGV. This CDR3 has 17 residues. CDR3 in DNA: TGTGCCAGCAGCGACTACAACGCAGTGGGGCGTAGCTACGGCTACACCTTC. Protein product: CASSDYNAVGRSYGYTF.

In this sample, this clonotype turned up many times. V and J are TRBV28 and TRBJ1-5; D call uncertain. The CDR3 runs 12 residues. Trimming cost V 3 bases and J 7 bases, with 7 bases left between them. CDR1 is MDHEN, CDR2 SYDVKM, per germline. CDR3 coding DNA: TGTGCCAGCAGTTTCGTACGGCAGCCCCAGCATTTT. Translated, it gives CASSFVRQPQHF.

The V call is TRBV20-1, the J call TRBJ2-1, with 8 bases fitting TRBD2. V trimming: 4 bases; J trimming: 2 bases; junction bases outside the gene matches: 1. Germline assignment: CDR1 DFQATT and CDR2 SNEGSKA (reference sequence). The CDR3 has 13 residues. The CDR3 sequence is CSANGGAYNEQFF. For the CDR3, the DNA is TGCAGTGCTAACGGGGGGGCCTACAATGAGCAGTTCTTC.

This clonotype was counted a few times. The chain has TRBV9 and TRBJ2-1, with D hard to call. The CDR3 contains 15 residues. Trimming took 4 bases from V and 0 from J, leaving 11 bases between them. Germline V gene data show CDR1 as SGDLS and CDR2 as YYNGEE. CDR3 bases: TGTGCCAGCAGCCTTCAGGCGAGCTCCTACAATGAGCAGTTCTTC. Amino acids: CASSLQASSYNEQFF.

This clonotype appeared many times. The genes are TRBV5-1 and TRBJ2-1, with 8 bases identical to TRBD1. After removal of 3 bases from V and 5 bases from J, the junction contained 1 base not matched to a gene. CDR1 is SGHRS, CDR2 YFSETQ, per germline. The CDR3 has 13 amino acids. CDR3 in DNA: TGCGCCAGCAGCTGGGGACAGGACAATGAGCAGTTCTTC. This translates into CASSWGQDNEQFF.

This clonotype was observed at least ten times. V usage is TRBV24-1 and J usage is TRBJ1-5; D call uncertain. With 2 bases removed from V and 2 bases from J, the gap between germline ends came to 15 bases. This CDR3 is built from 17 residues. Germline-derived CDR1 and CDR2 are KGHDR and SFDVKD. The CDR3 nucleotides read TGTGCCACCAGTGATTCCCGACACGGCGGTCGCAATCAGCCCCAGCATTTT. This encodes CATSDSRHGGRNQPQHF.

In this sample, this clonotype turned up many times. The chain has TRBV11-2 and TRBJ2-1; D remains ambiguous. Germline CDR1 and CDR2: SGHAT and FQNNGV. CDR3 length: 13 amino acids. The V gene lost 4 bases and the J gene lost 3 bases, with 7 bases spanning the gap. The CDR3 reads CASSSPRYNEQFF. The CDR3 DNA reads as TGTGCCAGCAGCTCCCCCCGCTACAATGAGCAGTTCTTC.

This clonotype was seen repeatedly, ten times or more. The chain carries TRBV12-3 or TRBV12-4 and TRBJ1-2; D unresolved. CDR3 size: 12 residues. V was pared by 7 bases and J by 4 bases, with 10 bases between. The CDR3 nucleotides are TGTGCCAGCATCGACACTCGCTATGGCTACACCTTC. Its translation: CASIDTRYGYTF.

V and J are TRBV5-1 and TRBJ1-6; the D gene is possibly TRBD1 (5 bases). The CDR3 has 14 amino acids. CDR1 and CDR2 (germline): SGHRS, YFSETQ. The V gene lost 2 bases and the J gene lost 5 bases, with 8 bases spanning the gap. CDR3 in DNA: TGCGCCAGCAGCTTTACAGGAGATAATTCACCCCTCCACTTT. Protein sequence: CASSFTGDNSPLHF.

This clonotype was counted between two and nine times. This clone may be a read error of a much larger clone one base away. The CDR3 protein is CASSYSEYNEQYF. The CDR3 DNA follows: TGTGCCAGCAGCTATAGCGAGTACAATGAGCAGTACTTC. The gene calls are TRBV7-9 and TRBJ2-1; a weak D match, TRBD2 (5 bases). The end of the DNA is better explained by TRBJ2-7, so the J call may be wrong. The CDR3 sequence is 13 residues long. Germline values: CDR1 SEHNR, CDR2 FQNEAQ (reference sequence).

This clonotype was detected only a few times. This chain uses TRBV27 with TRBJ2-2, with D unclear. Germline CDR1 is MNHEY and CDR2 is SMNVEV (reference sequence). The CDR3 extends over 12 amino acids. With 4 bases removed from V and 5 bases from J, the gap between germline ends came to 5 bases. DNA of the CDR3: TGTGCCAGCAGTTATGATACCGGGGAGCTGTTTTTT. As protein: CASSYDTGELFF.

The genes are TRBV11-1 and TRBJ1-1; D gene ambiguous. CDR1 SGHAT and CDR2 FQDESV come from the germline V gene (reference sequence). V was trimmed by 5 bases and J by 1 base, leaving 11 bases between them. This CDR3 comprises 14 residues. The CDR3 is CASSNLAGNTEAFF. CDR3 in DNA: TGTGCCAGCAGCAACCTGGCAGGGAACACTGAAGCTTTCTTT.

This clonotype was picked up many times. The chain joins TRBV7-9 to TRBJ2-2; no definite D call. V was cut by 3 bases and J by 2 bases, with 10 bases left in between. Germline assignment: CDR1 SEHNR and CDR2 FQNEAQ (reference sequence). This CDR3 has 15 amino acids. CDR3 region: CASSFGVSNTGELFF. CDR3 DNA: TGTGCCAGCAGCTTCGGTGTAAGCAACACCGGGGAGCTGTTTTTT. The full variable domain, completed using reference TRBV7-9 and TRBJ2-2, is DTGVSQNPRHKITKRGQNVTFRCDPISEHNRLYWYRQTLGQGPEFLTYFQNEAQLEKSRLLSDRFSAERPKGSFSTLEIQRTEQGDSAMYLCASSFGVSNTGELFFGEGSRLTVL.

Only a few counts were recorded for this clonotype. The CDR3 loop is CASSPGGNQETQYF. Here the CDR3 DNA reads TGTGCCAGCAGCCCTGGGGGGAATCAAGAGACCCAGTACTTC. This chain uses TRBV5-6 with TRBJ2-5; D is perhaps TRBD2 (6 bases). Trimming stripped 4 bases from V and 2 bases from J, with 12 bases between. Germline CDR1 and CDR2: SGHDT and YYEEEE. The CDR3 loop spans 14 amino acids.

The gene calls are TRBV5-4 and TRBJ2-3; weak D call: TRBD2 (6 bases). The CDR3 is 15 amino acids. V was cut by 4 bases and J by 4 bases, with 16 bases left in between. Germline-derived CDR1 and CDR2 are SGHNT and YYREEE (reference sequence). The CDR3 loop reads CASSPRGWRADTQYF. DNA of the CDR3: TGTGCCAGCAGCCCCCGAGGGTGGAGGGCAGATACGCAGTATTTT.

Turning to this clonotype: Since the CDR3 does not end with the conserved phenylalanine or tryptophan, this likely comes from a read error. The rearrangement links TRBV12-5 to TRBJ2-7, with TRBD1 matching 7 bases. The CDR3 is made up of 16 amino acids. Losses at the gene ends were 0 bases for V and 2 bases for J; bases not matched to a gene: 7. CDR1 LGHNT and CDR2 FRNRAP come from the germline V gene. The CDR3 sequence is CASGLVPGTAAYEQYL. The CDR3 nucleotides read TGTGCTAGTGGTTTGGTACCAGGGACAGCGGCCTACGAGCAGTACCTC.

This clonotype was detected many times. V usage is TRBV12-3 or TRBV12-4 and J usage is TRBJ1-4; no firm D call. The CDR3 is 13 amino acids. Between the trimmed V and J ends, which lost 5 bases and 8 bases, there was a span of 12 bases. In DNA form, the CDR3 reads TGTGCCAGCAGTCCCGTGGCCCAAGAAAAACTGTTTTTT. Amino acid sequence: CASSPVAQEKLFF.

This clonotype was seen many times. The V call is TRBV7-9, the J call TRBJ2-3, with 8 bases that match TRBD2. Looked up from germline, CDR1 is SEHNR and CDR2 is FQNEAQ (reference sequence). The CDR3 is 18 amino acids. Trimming at V came to 6 bases and at J to 0 bases, leaving 14 bases not matched to a gene. CDR3 protein: CASSYPGLEVFSTDTQYF. CDR3 in DNA: TGTGCCAGCAGTTACCCGGGACTAGAAGTCTTTAGCACAGATACGCAGTATTTT.